This T cell receptor beta chain was captured in a study of shared clonotypes between healthy human individuals. Assay: immunoSEQ multiplex PCR; the TCRdb copy retains only in-frame clones and omits some. The sample lists some 2 million clones, about 95% occurring once. Comment on this clone: The sample has other DNA sequences that encode this CDR3 too.

It was CD45RO-negative cells, positively selected for CCR7, that made up naive CD8 cells, with terminally differentiated effector memory CD45RA+ cells excluded. The germline CDR1 and CDR2 sequences are MNHEY and SVGAGI. The V end was cut by 4 bases, the J end by 0 bases, with 9 bases between. The CDR3 runs to 14 residues. The chain couples TRBV6-5 to TRBJ1-1; D unclear. The specimen sequenced was naive CD8+ T cells sorted from blood. The sequence derives from a man between 18 and 35 years old in good health. CDR3 DNA sequence: TGTGCCAGCAGTTCCCGGGTTCTGAACACTGAAGCTTTCTTT. Translated, it gives CASSSRVLNTEAFF.